A selection of T cell receptor beta chains follows, all from one sample in a study of cytomegalovirus exposure and HLA in healthy donors. Method: immunoSEQ multiplex PCR; TCRdb's copy keeps in-frame clones and lacks some. The sample gives 160,000 or so clones, roughly 88% of which show up once; roughly 1.4% is in the top ten. Sequences were obtained from PBMCs. The source of these receptors is a woman younger than 30 in good health and CMV-seronegative. CDR3s include the opening cysteine and the closing phenylalanine or tryptophan. The D gene is left open where the match is weak. Size is omitted from some rows. Given values are once, few, many or a class for expanded clones.

J gene,D gene,clone size,V gene,CDR3 protein,CDR3 DNA
TRBJ2-5,TRBD2,NA,TRBV6-5,CASSPSGGDWETQYF,TGTGCCAGCAGTCCCAGCGGGGGGGACTGGGAGACCCAGTACTTC
TRBJ1-2,NA,NA,TRBV6-6,CASSPSGDYGYTF,TGTGCCAGCTCCCCATCGGGAGACTATGGCTACACCTTC
TRBJ2-3,NA,NA,TRBV2,CASSAYSTDTQYF,TGTGCCAGCAGTGCCTACAGCACAGATACGCAGTATTTT
TRBJ1-1,TRBD1,few,TRBV18,CASSPPRTGAVNTEAFF,TGTGCCAGCTCACCACCGAGGACAGGGGCTGTGAACACTGAAGCTTTCTTT
TRBJ2-7,TRBD1,NA,TRBV6-6,CASSYSTGTSSYEQYF,TGTGCCAGCAGTTACTCGACAGGGACGAGCTCCTACGAGCAGTACTTC
TRBJ2-4,TRBD1,once,TRBV7-9,CASSPTGLNIQYF,TGTGCCAGCAGCCCGACAGGGTTAAACATTCAGTACTTC
TRBJ1-3,NA,NA,TRBV19,CASSIQPRSSGNTIYF,TGTGCCAGTAGTATTCAACCGAGAAGCTCTGGAAACACCATATATTTT
TRBJ2-7,NA,NA,TRBV11-2,CASSPNLQGHEQYF,TGTGCCAGCAGCCCAAACCTACAGGGCCACGAGCAGTACTTC
TRBJ2-7,TRBD1,NA,TRBV19,CASRSGTGTSYEQYF,TGTGCCAGTAGATCCGGGACAGGGACGAGTTACGAGCAGTACTTC
TRBJ1-1,NA,few,TRBV5-4,CASSLGHLMAGLTEAFF,TGTGCCAGCAGCTTGGGACATCTCATGGCGGGTCTCACTGAAGCTTTCTTT
TRBJ1-4,TRBD1,NA,TRBV25-1,CASSEYRGDRGNEKLFF,TGTGCCAGCAGTGAATATCGCGGGGACAGGGGTAATGAAAAACTGTTTTTT
TRBJ2-1,TRBD1,NA,TRBV5-1,CASSSPPGTGGALNEQFF,TGCGCCAGCAGCTCACCCCCCGGGACAGGGGGCGCGCTCAATGAGCAGTTCTTC
TRBJ2-7,TRBD2,NA,TRBV5-1,CASSLARGGLEQYF,TGCGCCAGCAGCTTGGCCCGGGGGGGCCTCGAGCAGTACTTC
TRBJ2-7,TRBD1,NA,TRBV23-1,CASSQSGTGANEQYF,TGCGCCAGCAGTCAGTCCGGGACAGGGGCAAACGAGCAGTACTTC
TRBJ1-4,TRBD1,NA,TRBV12-5,CASGWPHRQGRYEKLFF,TGTGCTAGTGGTTGGCCCCACCGACAGGGACGATATGAAAAACTGTTTTTT
TRBJ1-5,NA,NA,TRBV19,CASSIRGNQPQHF,TGTGCCAGTAGTATCCGGGGCAATCAGCCCCAGCATTTT
TRBJ2-3,TRBD2,NA,TRBV28,CASIEAGGPDTDTQYF,TGTGCCAGCATTGAGGCGGGGGGGCCGGACACAGATACGCAGTATTTT
TRBJ1-5,NA,NA,TRBV5-1,CASSLGNSNQPQHF,TGCGCCAGCAGCTTGGGTAATAGCAATCAGCCCCAGCATTTT
TRBJ2-7,TRBD2,NA,TRBV7-9,CASSLGASGPSYEQYF,TGTGCCAGCAGCCTCGGCGCTAGCGGGCCGTCCTACGAGCAGTACTTC
TRBJ1-2,NA,NA,TRBV2,CASSEEETGYGYTF,TGTGCCAGCAGTGAAGAGGAAACGGGCTATGGCTACACCTTC
TRBJ1-1,NA,NA,TRBV5-1,CASSLAGGGTEAFF,TGCGCCAGCAGCTTGGCGGGGGGTGGGACTGAAGCTTTCTTT
TRBJ2-5,NA,NA,TRBV11-2,CASSLRSSLEETQYF,TGTGCCAGCAGCTTACGGAGCAGCTTAGAAGAGACCCAGTACTTC
TRBJ1-3,TRBD1,NA,TRBV5-5,CASSPGDRISRNTIYF,TGTGCCAGCAGCCCGGGGGACAGGATTAGTAGAAACACCATATATTTT
TRBJ1-3,NA,NA,TRBV18,CASSLDSISGNTIYF,TGTGCCAGCTCTCTTGACAGCATCTCTGGAAACACCATATATTTT
TRBJ2-2,TRBD1,NA,TRBV7-9,CASSLGTGAGELFF,TGTGCCAGCAGCCTAGGGACAGGCGCCGGGGAGCTGTTTTTT
TRBJ1-5,NA,NA,TRBV7-9,CASSSPGWNQPQHF,TGTGCCAGCAGCTCCCCAGGTTGGAATCAGCCCCAGCATTTT
TRBJ1-1,TRBD1,NA,TRBV6-1,CASSEALGQGATEAFF,TGTGCCAGCAGTGAAGCGCTTGGACAGGGGGCGACTGAAGCTTTCTTT
TRBJ2-6,TRBD1,once,TRBV23-1,CASSQSETGPPGANVLTF,TGCGCCAGCAGTCAATCCGAGACAGGGCCCCCTGGGGCCAACGTCCTGACTTTC
TRBJ1-1,NA,NA,TRBV6-1,CASTPGGSEAFF,TGTGCCAGCACCCCGGGGGGATCTGAAGCTTTCTTT
TRBJ2-5,TRBD1,NA,TRBV19,CASSIVGRGPQETQYF,TGTGCCAGTAGTATAGTCGGCAGGGGGCCCCAAGAGACCCAGTACTTC
TRBJ1-1,NA,NA,TRBV5-1,CASSLGLQGGTEAFF,TGCGCCAGCAGCTTGGGATTACAGGGCGGAACTGAAGCTTTCTTT
TRBJ2-3,TRBD2,NA,TRBV9,CASSVAVGLVTNTQYF,TGTGCCAGCAGCGTAGCAGTGGGACTAGTGACAAATACGCAGTATTTT
TRBJ1-1,NA,NA,TRBV28,CASSPTTGLLNTEAFF,TGTGCCAGCAGTCCGACGACAGGCCTCCTGAACACTGAAGCTTTCTTT
TRBJ1-2,TRBD1,NA,TRBV7-8,CASSLRTGNYTF,TGTGCCAGCAGCCTCCGGACAGGGAACTACACCTTC
TRBJ1-1,NA,NA,TRBV28,CASSLSSRTEAFF,TGTGCCAGCAGTTTAAGTAGTCGCACTGAAGCTTTCTTT
TRBJ1-3,NA,once,TRBV30,CAGSSHVDRTSGNTIYF,TGTGCCGGTAGCAGCCACGTCGACAGGACCTCTGGAAACACCATATATTTT
TRBJ1-5,TRBD1,NA,TRBV6-5,CASSPTGVGNQPQHF,TGTGCCAGCAGCCCCACAGGGGTTGGCAATCAGCCCCAGCATTTT
TRBJ1-1,TRBD1,NA,TRBV7-9,CASSSGTGDATEAFF,TGTGCCAGCAGCTCCGGGACAGGGGATGCGACTGAAGCTTTCTTT
TRBJ1-5,TRBD1,NA,TRBV7-9,CASSSGTGGQPQHF,TGTGCCAGCAGTTCCGGGACAGGGGGTCAGCCCCAGCATTTT
TRBJ1-3,TRBD1,NA,TRBV5-1,CASSLGQGGNTIYF,TGCGCCAGCAGCTTGGGACAGGGAGGAAACACCATATATTTT
TRBJ1-1,NA,NA,TRBV18,CASSPGQNTEAFF,TGTGCCAGCTCACCGGGGCAGAACACTGAAGCTTTCTTT